The 13 T cell receptor beta chains reported below all come from one sample, sequenced in a study of blood T cell repertoires in COVID-19. Produced via immunoSEQ multiplex PCR; TCRdb's table is partial and in-frame only. Among tens of thousands of clones listed, 85% to 90% were seen once. Sequencing used peripheral blood. These receptors were collected from a man between 70 and 80 years old with acute or convalescent COVID-19.

This clone was observed once. This chain joins TRBV5-1 and TRBJ1-1, with 10 bases identical to TRBD1. The length of the CDR3 is 13 residues. V lost 4 bases to trimming and J lost 6 bases; unmatched junction nucleotides: 3. Germline lookup yields CDR1 SGHRS and CDR2 YFSETQ. CDR3 protein: CASSPGQGAEAFF. In DNA form, the CDR3 reads TGCGCCAGCAGCCCAGGACAGGGGGCTGAAGCTTTCTTT.

Here the CDR3 DNA reads TGTGCCAGCAGCAAAGTACGCAGGGTCCGAGAGACCCAGTACTTC. This encodes CASSKVRRVRETQYF. The chain joins TRBV21-1 to TRBJ2-5; the tabulated D call, TRBD1, remains unverified against the DNA. TRBV21-1 is a known pseudogene. The CDR3 spans 15 residues.

J is TRBJ2-5 and V is TRBV4-2; 12 nucleotides match TRBD1. V lost 0 bases, J lost 4 bases, and 6 bases stayed unmatched. Germline V gene sequence: CDR1 LGHNA, CDR2 YNFKEQ. The CDR3 extends over 17 amino acids. In DNA form, the CDR3 reads TGTGCCAGCAGCCAAGATAGGGGACAGGGGGCTGGAGAGACCCAGTACTTC. Its translation: CASSQDRGQGAGETQYF.

This rearrangement joins TRBV5-6 to TRBJ2-5; 10 bases match TRBD1. The CDR3 length is 15 residues. From germline, CDR1 is SGHDT and CDR2 YYEEEE. V was pared by 3 bases and J by 5 bases, with 7 bases of the junction left unmatched. The CDR3 DNA sequence: TGTGCCAGCAGCTATCCGGGACAGGGGACCGAGACCCAGTACTTC. It translates to CASSYPGQGTETQYF. Supplemented by reference TRBV5-6 and TRBJ2-5, the full variable domain reads DAGVTQSPTHLIKTRGQQVTLRCSPKSGHDTVSWYQQALGQGPQFIFQYYEEEERQRGNFPDRFSGHQFPNYSSELNVNALLLGDSALYLCASSYPGQGTETQYFGPGTRLLVL.

The chain combines TRBV12-3 or TRBV12-4 with TRBJ2-7, with D unclear. Deletions cut 4 bases from V and 3 bases from J, with 10 bases between. The CDR3 has 13 residues. The CDR3 bases are TGTGCCAGCAGTTCCGAGCAGGTCTACGAGCAGTACTTC. This gives the protein CASSSEQVYEQYF.

V and J are TRBV6-6 and TRBJ2-7; 7 bases map to TRBD1. Trimming cost V 7 bases and J 0 bases; bases outside gene matches: 6. The CDR3 totals 14 residues. CDR1 is MNHNY and CDR2 is SVGAGI in the germline V gene (reference sequence). In DNA, the CDR3 is TGTGCCAGCACCCCGACAGGGAGCTCCTACGAGCAGTACTTC. It is translated as CASTPTGSSYEQYF.

V usage is TRBV24-1 and J usage is TRBJ2-2; D possibly corresponds to TRBD1 (6 bases). This CDR3 has 15 amino acids. With 6 bases removed from V and 5 bases from J, the gap between germline ends came to 15 bases. The germline CDR1 and CDR2 sequences are KGHDR and SFDVKD. CDR3 in DNA: TGTGCCACCAGTCTGGCAGGGGTTAAAACCGGGGAGCTGTTTTTT. Protein product: CATSLAGVKTGELFF.

This clone was seen a handful of times. The chain carries TRBV10-2 and TRBJ2-2, with TRBD2 matching 10 bases. This CDR3 region has 15 residues. Germline V gives CDR1 WSHSY, CDR2 SAAADI. The V gene end was trimmed by 5 bases and the J gene end by 3 bases; junction bases not matched to a gene: 3. In DNA form, the CDR3 reads TGCGCCAGCAGTAGCGGGAGGGCCCACACCGGGGAGCTGTTTTTT. This gives the protein CASSSGRAHTGELFF.

The chain carries TRBV4-2 and TRBJ1-5; a possible D gene is TRBD1 (6 bases). Trimming stripped 6 bases from V and 1 base from J, with 13 bases between. This CDR3 is 15 amino acids long. Per germline, CDR1 LGHNA and CDR2 YNFKEQ. This CDR3 is CASSQGRASNQPQHF. CDR3 nucleotides: TGTGCCAGCAGTCAGGGGAGGGCGAGCAATCAGCCCCAGCATTTT.

This chain connects TRBV7-2 to TRBJ2-1; TRBD2 is a possible D gene (5 bases). The germline CDR1 and CDR2 sequences are SGHTA and FQGNSA. V lost 5 bases and J lost 5, with 10 bases in between. The CDR3 spans 13 residues. The CDR3: CASSVRRDNEQFF. CDR3 sequence (DNA): TGTGCCAGCAGCGTGCGGCGGGACAATGAGCAGTTCTTC. Based on the CDR3 plus reference TRBV7-2 and TRBJ2-1, the full variable domain is GAGVSQSPSNKVTEKGKDVELRCDPISGHTALYWYRQSLGQGLEFLIYFQGNSAPDKSGLPSDRFSAERTGGSVSTLTIQRTQQEDSAVYLCASSVRRDNEQFFGPGTRLTVL.

This clone was seen more than once but under ten times. The V and J genes are TRBV6-6 and TRBJ1-1; 11 positions match TRBD1. The CDR3 runs 15 residues. Germline CDR1 is MNHNY and CDR2 is SVGAGI (reference sequence). V lost 10 bases, J lost 4 bases, and 11 bases stayed unmatched. Here the CDR3 reads CATVDRGRRSTEAFF. DNA of the CDR3: TGTGCCACGGTGGACAGGGGGCGAAGGAGCACTGAAGCTTTCTTT.

This chain links TRBV27 with TRBJ1-4; possibly TRBD1 for D (5 bases). Germline loops: CDR1 MNHEY, CDR2 SMNVEV (reference sequence). Trimming cost V 4 bases and J 0 bases, with 15 bases left between them. The CDR3 covers 17 residues. In nucleotides, the CDR3 is TGTGCCAGCAGTTGGACAAGACGAATGGCAACTAATGAAAAACTGTTTTTT. Its protein is CASSWTRRMATNEKLFF.

The chain has TRBV29-1 and TRBJ1-2, with TRBD1 matching over 10 bases. V was pared by 6 bases and J by 0 bases, with 16 bases of the junction left unmatched. The CDR3 has 18 residues. Germline values: CDR1 SQVTM, CDR2 ANQGSEA. The CDR3: CSVDRGPEPYIANYGYTF. The CDR3 DNA is TGCAGCGTAGACAGGGGGCCAGAGCCCTATATAGCTAACTATGGCTACACCTTC.